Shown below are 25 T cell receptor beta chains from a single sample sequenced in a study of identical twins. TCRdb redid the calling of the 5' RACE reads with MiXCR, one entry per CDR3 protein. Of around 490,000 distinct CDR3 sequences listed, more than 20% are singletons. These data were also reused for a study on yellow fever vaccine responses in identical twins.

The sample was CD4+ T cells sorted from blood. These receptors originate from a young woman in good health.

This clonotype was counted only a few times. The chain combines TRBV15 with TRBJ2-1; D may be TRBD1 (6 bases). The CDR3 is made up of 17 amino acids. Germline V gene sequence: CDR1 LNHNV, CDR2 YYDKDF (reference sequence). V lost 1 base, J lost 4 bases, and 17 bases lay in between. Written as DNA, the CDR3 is TGTGCCACCAGCAGAGCAAGGTCCGCAGGGGATTACAATGAGCAGTTCTTC. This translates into CATSRARSAGDYNEQFF.

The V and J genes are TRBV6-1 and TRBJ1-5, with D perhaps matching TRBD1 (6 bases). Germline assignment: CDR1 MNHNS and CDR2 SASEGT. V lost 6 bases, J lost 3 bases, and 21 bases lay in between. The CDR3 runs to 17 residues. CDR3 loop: CASSPSGTLRFNQPQHF. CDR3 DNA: TGTGCCAGCAGCCCCTCCGGGACACTGCGCTTCAATCAGCCCCAGCATTTT.

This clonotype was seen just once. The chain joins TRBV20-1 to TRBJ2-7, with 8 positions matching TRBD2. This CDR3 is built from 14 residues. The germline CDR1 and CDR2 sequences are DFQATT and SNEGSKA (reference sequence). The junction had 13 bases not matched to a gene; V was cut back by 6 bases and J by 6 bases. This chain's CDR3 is CSAMGPAGAAEQYF. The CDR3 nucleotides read TGCAGTGCGATGGGACCAGCGGGAGCCGCCGAGCAGTACTTC.

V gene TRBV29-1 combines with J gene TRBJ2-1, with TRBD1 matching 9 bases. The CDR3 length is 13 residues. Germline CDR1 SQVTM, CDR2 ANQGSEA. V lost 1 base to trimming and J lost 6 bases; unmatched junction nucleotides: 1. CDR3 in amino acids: CSVEGTGANEQFF. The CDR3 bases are TGCAGCGTTGAAGGGACAGGGGCCAATGAGCAGTTCTTC.

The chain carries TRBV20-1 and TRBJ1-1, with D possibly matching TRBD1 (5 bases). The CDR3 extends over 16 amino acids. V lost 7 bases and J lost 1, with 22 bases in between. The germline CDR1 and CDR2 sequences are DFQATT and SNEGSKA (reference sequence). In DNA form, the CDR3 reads TGCAGTGTTACCTCCCGCGGCAGGGTCGGGAACACTGAAGCTTTCTTT. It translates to CSVTSRGRVGNTEAFF.

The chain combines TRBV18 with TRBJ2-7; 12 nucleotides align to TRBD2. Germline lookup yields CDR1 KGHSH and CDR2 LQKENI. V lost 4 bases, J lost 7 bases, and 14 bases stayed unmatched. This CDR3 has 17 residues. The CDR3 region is CASSQGLAGSANGEQYF. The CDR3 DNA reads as TGTGCCAGCTCACAAGGACTAGCGGGATCGGCTAACGGGGAGCAGTACTTC.

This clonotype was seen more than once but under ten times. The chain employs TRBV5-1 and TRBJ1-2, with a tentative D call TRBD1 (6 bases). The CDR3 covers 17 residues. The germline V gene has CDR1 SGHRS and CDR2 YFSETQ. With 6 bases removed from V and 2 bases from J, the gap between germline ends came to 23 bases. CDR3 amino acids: CASTNLAGAETNYGYTF. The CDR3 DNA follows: TGCGCCAGCACTAATTTGGCGGGGGCAGAAACGAACTATGGCTACACCTTC.

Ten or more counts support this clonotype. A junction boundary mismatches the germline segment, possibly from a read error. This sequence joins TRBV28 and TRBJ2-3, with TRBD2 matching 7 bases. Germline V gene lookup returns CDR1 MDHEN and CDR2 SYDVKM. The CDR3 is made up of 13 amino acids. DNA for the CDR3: TGCGCCAGCAGGAGCGGGGGCACAGATACGCAGTATTTT. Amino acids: CASRSGGTDTQYF.

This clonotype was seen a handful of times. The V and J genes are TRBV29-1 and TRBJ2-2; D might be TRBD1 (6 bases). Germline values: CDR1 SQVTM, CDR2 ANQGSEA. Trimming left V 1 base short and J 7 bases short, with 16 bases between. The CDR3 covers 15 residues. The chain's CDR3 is CSVEGTDLQVGELFF. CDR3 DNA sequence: TGCAGCGTTGAAGGGACAGACCTCCAAGTCGGGGAGCTGTTTTTT.

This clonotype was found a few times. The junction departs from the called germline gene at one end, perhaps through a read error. The CDR3 here is CASALGGIYDEQFF. For the CDR3, the DNA is TGCGCCTCAGCACTTGGGGGAATCTACGATGAGCAGTTCTTC. This sequence joins TRBV4-1 and TRBJ2-1, with D perhaps TRBD1 or TRBD2 (5 bases each). Looked up from germline, CDR1 is MGHRA and CDR2 is YSYEKL. The CDR3 contains 14 residues.

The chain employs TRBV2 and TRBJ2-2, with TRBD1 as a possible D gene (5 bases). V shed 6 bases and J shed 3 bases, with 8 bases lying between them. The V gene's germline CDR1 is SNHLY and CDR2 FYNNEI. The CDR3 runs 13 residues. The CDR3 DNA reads TGTGCCAGCAGGGCAGGGTACACCGGGGAGCTGTTTTTT. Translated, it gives CASRAGYTGELFF.

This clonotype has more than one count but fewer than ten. CDR3 in amino acids: CAISDPVTGGEETQYF. The CDR3 coding sequence is TGTGCCATCAGTGACCCCGTTACAGGGGGAGAAGAGACCCAGTACTTC. The chain combines TRBV10-3 with TRBJ2-5, with TRBD1 identical over 8 bases. Germline assignment: CDR1 ENHRY and CDR2 SYGVKD. The CDR3 has 16 amino acids. Unmatched junction bases numbered 9, after V lost 3 bases and J lost 3 bases.

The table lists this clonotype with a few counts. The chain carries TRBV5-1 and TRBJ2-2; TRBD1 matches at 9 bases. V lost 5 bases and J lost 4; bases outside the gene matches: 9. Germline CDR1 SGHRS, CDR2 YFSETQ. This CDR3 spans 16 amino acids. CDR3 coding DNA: TGCGCCAGCAGACCTACCGCGACAGGGGGCACCGGGGAGCTGTTTTTT. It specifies CASRPTATGGTGELFF.

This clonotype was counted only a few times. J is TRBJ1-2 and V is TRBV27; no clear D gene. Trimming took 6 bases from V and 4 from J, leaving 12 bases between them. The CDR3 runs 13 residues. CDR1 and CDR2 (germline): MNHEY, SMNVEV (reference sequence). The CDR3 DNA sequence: TGTGCCAGCAGCCTTACCCGTATCTATGGCTACACCTTC. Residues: CASSLTRIYGYTF.

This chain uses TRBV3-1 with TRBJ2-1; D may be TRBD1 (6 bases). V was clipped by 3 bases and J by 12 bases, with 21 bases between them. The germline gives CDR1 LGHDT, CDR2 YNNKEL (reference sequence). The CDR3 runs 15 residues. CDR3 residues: CASSQGRGPLGTQFF. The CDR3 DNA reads TGTGCCAGCAGCCAGGGCAGGGGACCGCTCGGTACGCAGTTCTTC.

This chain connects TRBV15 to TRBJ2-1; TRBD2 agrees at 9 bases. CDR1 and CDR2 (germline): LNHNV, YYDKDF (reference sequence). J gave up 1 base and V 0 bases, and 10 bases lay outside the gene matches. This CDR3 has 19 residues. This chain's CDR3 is CATSRDRVSGSRSYNEQFF. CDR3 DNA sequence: TGTGCCACCAGCAGAGATAGGGTTAGCGGGAGTCGGTCCTACAATGAGCAGTTCTTC.

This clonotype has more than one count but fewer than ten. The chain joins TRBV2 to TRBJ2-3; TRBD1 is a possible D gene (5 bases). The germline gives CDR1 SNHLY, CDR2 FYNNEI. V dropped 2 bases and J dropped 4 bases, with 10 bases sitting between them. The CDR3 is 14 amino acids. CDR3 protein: CASSERQIPDTQYF. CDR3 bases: TGTGCCAGCAGTGAAAGACAGATCCCAGATACGCAGTATTTT.

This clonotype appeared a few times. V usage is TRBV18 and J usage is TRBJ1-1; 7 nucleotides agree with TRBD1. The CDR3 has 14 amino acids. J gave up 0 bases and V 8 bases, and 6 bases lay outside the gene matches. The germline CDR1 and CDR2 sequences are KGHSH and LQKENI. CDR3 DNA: TGTGCCAGCCATAGGACAGGATTGAACACTGAAGCTTTCTTT. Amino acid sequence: CASHRTGLNTEAFF.

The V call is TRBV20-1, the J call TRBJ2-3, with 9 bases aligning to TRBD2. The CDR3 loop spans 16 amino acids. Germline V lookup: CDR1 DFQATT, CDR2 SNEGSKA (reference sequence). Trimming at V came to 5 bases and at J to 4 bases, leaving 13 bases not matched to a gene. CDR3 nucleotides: TGCAGTGCTGGTGGTGGAGAGCGGGAGGTGGCAGATACGCAGTATTTT. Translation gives CSAGGGEREVADTQYF.

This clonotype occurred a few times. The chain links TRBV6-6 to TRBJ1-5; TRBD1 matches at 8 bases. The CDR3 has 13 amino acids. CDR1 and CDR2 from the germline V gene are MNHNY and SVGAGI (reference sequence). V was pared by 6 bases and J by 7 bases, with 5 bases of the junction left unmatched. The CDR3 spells CASRTGERQPQHF. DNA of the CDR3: TGTGCCAGCAGGACAGGGGAACGCCAGCCCCAGCATTTT.

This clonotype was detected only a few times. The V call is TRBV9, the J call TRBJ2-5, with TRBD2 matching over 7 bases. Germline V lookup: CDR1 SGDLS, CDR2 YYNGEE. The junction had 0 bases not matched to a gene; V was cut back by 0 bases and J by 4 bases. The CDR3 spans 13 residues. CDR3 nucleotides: TGTGCCAGCAGCGTAGGGGGGGGAGAGACCCAGTACTTC. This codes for CASSVGGGETQYF.

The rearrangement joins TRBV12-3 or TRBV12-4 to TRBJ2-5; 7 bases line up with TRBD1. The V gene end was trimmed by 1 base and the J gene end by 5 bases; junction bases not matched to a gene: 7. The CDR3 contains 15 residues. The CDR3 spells CASSLEGAVWETQYF. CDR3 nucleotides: TGTGCCAGCAGTTTAGAGGGGGCTGTTTGGGAGACCCAGTACTTC.

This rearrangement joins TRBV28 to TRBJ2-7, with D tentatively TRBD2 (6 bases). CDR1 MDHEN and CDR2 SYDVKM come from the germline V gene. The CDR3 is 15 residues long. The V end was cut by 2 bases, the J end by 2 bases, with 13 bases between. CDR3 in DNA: TGTGCCAGCAGTTTACGGGGGAGGACACCCTACGAGCAGTACTTC. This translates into CASSLRGRTPYEQYF.

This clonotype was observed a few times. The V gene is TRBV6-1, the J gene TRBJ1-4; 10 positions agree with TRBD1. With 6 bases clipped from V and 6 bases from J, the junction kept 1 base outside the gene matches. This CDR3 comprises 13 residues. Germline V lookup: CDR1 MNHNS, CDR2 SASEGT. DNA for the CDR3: TGTGCCAGCAGGGGGACAGGGGATGAAAAACTGTTTTTT. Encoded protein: CASRGTGDEKLFF.

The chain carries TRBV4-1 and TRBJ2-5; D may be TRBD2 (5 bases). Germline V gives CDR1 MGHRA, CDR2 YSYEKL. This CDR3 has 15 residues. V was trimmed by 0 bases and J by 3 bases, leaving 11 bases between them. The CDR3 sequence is CASSQEGGRKETQYF. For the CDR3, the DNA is TGCGCCAGCAGCCAAGAAGGAGGTAGAAAAGAGACCCAGTACTTC.